Following are 15 T cell receptor beta chains from one sample sequenced in a study of blood T cell repertoires in COVID-19. TCRdb keeps only in-frame clones here, not all; method: immunoSEQ multiplex PCR. The data hold 110,000 to 150,000 clones, with over 70% observed a single time. The specimen was peripheral blood. The source is a woman between 55 and 75 years old with acute or convalescent COVID-19.

The chain is built from TRBV3-1 (or the pseudogene TRBV3-2) and TRBJ2-1; 8 bases are shared with TRBD2. Germline V gives CDR1 LGHDT, CDR2 YNNKEL (reference sequence). CDR3 length: 15 amino acids. The J segment lost 8 bases and the V segment lost 2 bases, leaving 8 bases of the junction unmatched. The CDR3 here is CASSQRSGRVDEQFF. CDR3 in DNA: TGTGCCAGCAGCCAACGGAGCGGGAGAGTCGATGAGCAGTTCTTC.

The V call is TRBV2, the J call TRBJ2-7; D gene unclear. V was pared by 6 bases and J by 6 bases, with 24 bases between. CDR1 is SNHLY and CDR2 is FYNNEI in the germline V gene. This CDR3 spans 16 amino acids. The CDR3 DNA sequence: TGTGCCAGCAGGCTAAGGCGGCCTAGTATCTACCGCGAGCAGTACTTC. It specifies CASRLRRPSIYREQYF.

This chain uses TRBV15 with TRBJ2-7; the D gene is possibly TRBD2 (6 bases). V was cut by 1 base and J by 3 bases, with 16 bases left in between. CDR3 length: 16 amino acids. Germline V lookup: CDR1 LNHNV, CDR2 YYDKDF (reference sequence). The CDR3 is CATSRVPRLENYEQYF. The CDR3 DNA is TGTGCCACCAGCAGAGTTCCTAGACTAGAAAACTACGAGCAGTACTTC. Filled out from reference TRBV15 and TRBJ2-7, the complete variable domain reads DAMVIQNPRYQVTQFGKPVTLSCSQTLNHNVMYWYQQKSSQAPKLLFHYYDKDFNNEADTPDNFQSRRPNTSFCFLDIRSPGLGDTAMYLCATSRVPRLENYEQYFGPGTRLTVT.

This clone was seen a few times. The chain couples TRBV11-3 to TRBJ2-5, with D perhaps TRBD2 (6 bases). CDR1 and CDR2 from the germline V gene are SGHNT and YENEEA. V lost 5 bases to trimming and J lost 4 bases, with 11 bases between them. CDR3 length: 13 residues. As DNA, the CDR3 is TGTGCCAGCAGCCTTATGGGGGGAGAGACCCAGTACTTC. It translates to CASSLMGGETQYF.

This chain links TRBV7-6 with TRBJ2-1; 9 bases match TRBD2. Germline loops: CDR1 SGHVS, CDR2 FNYEAQ. CDR3 size: 15 residues. With V trimmed by 6 bases and J by 8 bases, 11 bases remained unmatched. DNA of the CDR3: TGTGCCAGCAGTAAAGGGGTAGCGGGAGAATATGAGCAGTTCTTC. Translation gives CASSKGVAGEYEQFF.

V is TRBV5-6 and J is TRBJ2-7; 8 bases fit TRBD1. The CDR3 totals 14 residues. The germline V gene encodes CDR1 SGHDT and CDR2 YYEEEE. After removal of 4 bases from V and 3 bases from J, the junction contained 6 bases not matched to a gene. CDR3 loop: CASSPWDRLYEQYF. The CDR3 DNA sequence: TGTGCCAGCAGCCCCTGGGACAGGCTCTACGAGCAGTACTTC.

The rearrangement joins TRBV5-1 to TRBJ2-7, with 7 positions matching TRBD1. Trimming took 4 bases from V and 2 from J; bases not matched to a gene: 6. Per germline, CDR1 SGHRS and CDR2 YFSETQ. The CDR3 runs 14 residues. The DNA for the CDR3 is TGCGCCAGCAGCGTCGGACAGGTTACCTACGAGCAGTACTTC. Residues: CASSVGQVTYEQYF.

The chain has TRBV9 and TRBJ2-7; the match to TRBD1 covers 10 bases. Trimming took 5 bases from V and 6 from J; bases not matched to a gene: 8. The CDR3 totals 14 residues. CDR1 is SGDLS, CDR2 YYNGEE, per germline. The CDR3 DNA sequence: TGTGCCAGCAGTCCGGGACAGGGGATTCGCGAGCAGTACTTC. It translates to CASSPGQGIREQYF.

This chain joins TRBV4-1 and TRBJ2-7; possibly TRBD2 for D (6 bases). Per germline, CDR1 MGHRA and CDR2 YSYEKL. The V end was cut by 4 bases, the J end by 3 bases, with 13 bases between. CDR3 length equals 14 residues. This chain's CDR3 is CASSPTSSLYEQYF. For the CDR3, the DNA is TGCGCCAGCAGCCCGACTAGTAGCCTCTACGAGCAGTACTTC.

The J gene is TRBJ2-3, the V gene TRBV24-1; TRBD1 agrees at 9 bases. The CDR3 has 16 amino acids. CDR1 and CDR2 from the germline V gene are KGHDR and SFDVKD. The trim removed 3 bases at V and 2 bases at J, leaving 5 bases unmatched. The CDR3 reads CATSDTRTGATDTQYF. CDR3 DNA: TGTGCCACCAGTGATACCAGGACAGGGGCCACAGATACGCAGTATTTT.

The rearrangement uses TRBV2 and TRBJ2-1; tentative D call: TRBD1 (6 bases). This CDR3 region has 17 residues. Trimming removed 6 bases from V and 2 bases from J, with 20 bases in between. The V gene's germline CDR1 is SNHLY and CDR2 FYNNEI. The CDR3 DNA follows: TGTGCCAGCAGGGAGGAGAAACAGGGCCGCACCTACAATGAGCAGTTCTTC. This sequence encodes CASREEKQGRTYNEQFF.

V is TRBV21-1 and J is TRBJ2-3; no DNA check was done on the table's D call, TRBD2. TRBV21-1 is tagged as a pseudogene. CDR3 length: 17 amino acids. The CDR3 sequence: CASSSDVSSGTTDTQYF. CDR3 bases: TGTGCCAGCAGCTCTGACGTATCTAGCGGAACAACAGATACGCAGTATTTT.

The chain carries TRBV5-1 and TRBJ2-7; 9 bases fit TRBD2. The V gene's germline CDR1 is SGHRS and CDR2 YFSETQ. The ends lost 1 base at V and 2 bases at J; junction bases unmatched: 13. The CDR3 is 18 residues long. The CDR3, as DNA: TGCGCCAGCAGCTTGAGGTCCGGGACTAGCCTCGCGGCCTACGAGCAGTACTTC. Amino acids: CASSLRSGTSLAAYEQYF.

Only one count was recorded for this clone. V and J are TRBV10-3 and TRBJ1-1; unclear D gene. Germline V lookup: CDR1 ENHRY, CDR2 SYGVKD. V was trimmed by 4 bases and J by 2 bases, leaving 8 bases between them. The CDR3 totals 13 residues. CDR3 loop: CAISATGNTEAFF. CDR3 DNA: TGTGCCATCAGTGCCACGGGTAACACTGAAGCTTTCTTT.

The gene calls are TRBV7-9 and TRBJ2-6; tentatively, D is TRBD2 (6 bases). The length of the CDR3 is 16 residues. Germline V lookup: CDR1 SEHNR, CDR2 FQNEAQ (reference sequence). The V end was cut by 0 bases, the J end by 0 bases, with 6 bases between. Written as DNA, the CDR3 is TGTGCCAGCAGCTTAGCGGGGGGCTCTGGGGCCAACGTCCTGACTTTC. Translating gives CASSLAGGSGANVLTF.